This T cell receptor beta chain was captured in a study of blood T cell repertoires in COVID-19. Whole-study context: The study drew acute and convalescent COVID-19 samples from the United States, Italy and Spain. T cells, B-cell-depleted T cells, or PBMCs provided the cDNA or gDNA that served as material.

This CDR3 is built from 15 residues. V was cut by 4 bases and J by 3 bases, with 17 bases left in between. CDR1 and CDR2 (germline): SGHKS, YYEKEE (reference sequence). The method was immunoSEQ multiplex PCR; TCRdb's version includes in-frame clones alone and lacks a portion of them. The sample contains about 190,000 clones, around four fifths of which appear only once. The TCR originated in a man aged 45-65 years with active or convalescent COVID-19. Sequenced sample: peripheral blood. This sequence joins TRBV5-5 and TRBJ2-7; D might be TRBD2 (6 bases). CDR3: CASSPIAEGLYEQYF. CDR3 DNA sequence: TGTGCCAGCAGCCCAATAGCGGAAGGCCTCTACGAGCAGTACTTC.